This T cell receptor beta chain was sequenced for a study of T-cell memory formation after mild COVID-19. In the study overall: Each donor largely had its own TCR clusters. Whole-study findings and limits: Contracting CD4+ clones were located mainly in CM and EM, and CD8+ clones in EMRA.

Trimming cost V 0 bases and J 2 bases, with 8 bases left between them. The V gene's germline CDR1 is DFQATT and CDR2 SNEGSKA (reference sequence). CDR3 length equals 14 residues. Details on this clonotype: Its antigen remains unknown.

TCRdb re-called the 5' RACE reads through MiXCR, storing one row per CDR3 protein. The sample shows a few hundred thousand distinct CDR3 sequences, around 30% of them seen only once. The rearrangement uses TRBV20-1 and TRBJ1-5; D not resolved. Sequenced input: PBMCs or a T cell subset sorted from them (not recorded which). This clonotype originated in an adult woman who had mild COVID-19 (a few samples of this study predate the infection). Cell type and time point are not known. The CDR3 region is CSARDLKGNQPQHF. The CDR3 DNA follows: TGCAGTGCTAGAGATCTGAAGGGCAATCAGCCCCAGCATTTT.